Listed here are 2 T cell receptor beta chains from one sample, sequenced in a study of identical twins. TCRdb independently ran MiXCR on the 5' RACE reads; one entry per CDR3 protein. Of approximately 500,000 distinct CDR3 sequences in the sample, about 16% were seen once. This same sample was also part of a study on yellow fever vaccine responses in identical twins.

The specimen was CD4+ T cells sorted from blood. These receptors originate from a woman younger than 35 in good health.

This chain connects TRBV7-8 to TRBJ2-1, with D perhaps matching TRBD2 (5 bases). The germline gives CDR1 SGHVS, CDR2 FQNEAQ. This CDR3 comprises 16 residues. V was cut by 5 bases and J by 1 base, with 15 bases left in between. The CDR3 DNA sequence: TGTGCCAGCAGCCCGTGGAGGAGCCTATCCTACAATGAGCAGTTCTTC. This encodes CASSPWRSLSYNEQFF. Supplemented by reference TRBV7-8 and TRBJ2-1, the full variable domain reads GAGVSQSPRYKVAKRGQDVALRCDPISGHVSLFWYQQALGQGPEFLTYFQNEAQLDKSGLPSDRFFAERPEGSVSTLKIQRTQQEDSAVYLCASSPWRSLSYNEQFFGPGTRLTVL.

The chain couples TRBV10-3 to TRBJ2-7; no reliable D call. This CDR3 contains 11 residues. Per the germline V gene, CDR1 is ENHRY and CDR2 is SYGVKD. V was cut by 7 bases and J by 2 bases, with 6 bases left in between. CDR3 loop: CAITITYEQYF. CDR3 nucleotides: TGTGCCATCACCATAACCTACGAGCAGTACTTC.